The rows below give T cell receptor beta chains drawn from one sample of a study of shared clonotypes between healthy human individuals. Libraries were prepared by immunoSEQ multiplex PCR; TCRdb keeps only in-frame clonotypes and omits some of them. The profile shows fewer than 1 million clones, about 96% of them singletons. The specimen was naive CD8+ T cells sorted from blood. The receptors derive from a man between 25 and 39 years old in good health. Each CDR3 is given with its conserved first and last residue. Each record gives: clone size, D gene, V gene, J gene, CDR3 protein, CDR3 DNA. A D gene is named only where the DNA matches it firmly. The listing skips clone size in some rows; elsewhere it reads once, few, many or a size class.

.,TRBD1,TRBV6-5,TRBJ2-7,CASSTGTGDEQYF,TGTGCCAGCAGCACCGGGACAGGGGACGAGCAGTACTTC
.,.,TRBV5-4,TRBJ2-5,CASSARIGGETQYF,TGTGCCAGCAGCGCCCGGATAGGGGGAGAGACCCAGTACTTC
once,TRBD2,TRBV27,TRBJ2-7,CASSPTSGFGYEQYF,TGTGCCAGCAGTCCGACTAGCGGGTTTGGTTACGAGCAGTACTTC
.,.,TRBV7-9,TRBJ1-2,CASSGRDLYGYTF,TGTGCCAGCAGCGGGAGGGACCTCTATGGCTACACCTTC
.,TRBD2,TRBV14,TRBJ2-1,CASSQDQAGVGDEQFF,TGTGCCAGCAGCCAAGATCAAGCGGGAGTCGGCGATGAGCAGTTCTTC
.,TRBD1,TRBV4-1,TRBJ1-2,CASSQKTGPLWNYGYTF,TGCGCCAGCAGCCAAAAGACAGGGCCACTTTGGAACTATGGCTACACCTTC
.,.,TRBV7-9,TRBJ2-5,CASSLAGDGQETQYF,TGTGCCAGCAGCTTAGCCGGGGACGGCCAAGAGACCCAGTACTTC
.,.,TRBV29-1,TRBJ2-1,CSADEVRWRFF,TGCAGCGCCGATGAGGTTAGGTGGAGGTTCTTC
.,.,TRBV7-6,TRBJ2-1,CASSLEWWEQFF,TGTGCCAGCAGCTTAGAATGGTGGGAGCAGTTCTTC
.,TRBD1,TRBV2,TRBJ2-3,CASILGTEADTQYF,TGTGCCAGCATATTAGGGACAGAGGCCGATACGCAGTATTTT
.,TRBD1,TRBV18,TRBJ1-1,CASSSYGQGAGNTEAFF,TGTGCCAGCTCGTCCTACGGACAGGGGGCTGGGAACACTGAAGCTTTCTTT
.,TRBD2,TRBV7-9,TRBJ2-2,CASSDSGRALFTGELFF,TGTGCCAGCAGTGACAGCGGGAGGGCCCTTTTCACCGGGGAGCTGTTTTTT
.,TRBD1,TRBV25-1,TRBJ2-2,CASRRDRGVYDPTGELFF,TGTGCCAGTCGGCGGGACAGGGGCGTTTACGACCCCACCGGGGAGCTGTTTTTT
.,.,TRBV7-2,TRBJ2-1,CASSVGGGLSYNEQFF,TGTGCCAGCAGCGTAGGGGGGGGCTTGTCCTACAATGAGCAGTTCTTC
.,.,TRBV29-1,TRBJ2-2,CSVETTNTGELFF,TGCAGCGTTGAGACCACGAACACCGGGGAGCTGTTTTTT
.,.,TRBV6-5,TRBJ2-7,CASSTVEQYF,TGTGCCAGCAGTACGGTCGAGCAGTACTTC
.,TRBD1,TRBV14,TRBJ1-2,CASSQENRGEPYGYTF,TGTGCCAGCAGCCAAGAAAACAGGGGCGAACCCTATGGCTACACCTTC
.,.,TRBV7-9,TRBJ1-1,CASSPGPLEAFF,TGTGCCAGCAGCCCCGGCCCTTTAGAAGCTTTCTTT
once,TRBD2,TRBV18,TRBJ2-1,CASSGGLADNNEQFF,TGTGCCAGCTCGGGTGGACTAGCGGACAACAATGAGCAGTTCTTC
.,TRBD2,TRBV14,TRBJ2-1,CASSHRPRTSGYNEQFF,TGTGCCAGCAGCCATCGGCCTCGGACTAGCGGGTACAATGAGCAGTTCTTC